Below are 5 T cell receptor beta chains sequenced from a single sample in a study of T cell clonality in common variable immunodeficiency. TCRdb's table, derived via immunoSEQ multiplex PCR, lists solely in-frame clones and lacks some. The sample counts about 52,000 clones, none seen once; the ten largest own around 5.4%. Sequenced sample: peripheral blood mononuclear cells. These receptors all come from a person aged 18 to 70 in good health.

This clone showed up many times. The read gets to within 3 residues of the CDR3 end, and the germline J gene fills in the rest. This chain connects TRBV5-1 to TRBJ2-7; 10 nucleotides agree with TRBD1. The CDR3 loop spans 18 amino acids. Germline values: CDR1 SGHRS, CDR2 YFSETQ. V was clipped by 5 bases and J by 3 bases; unmatched bases: 17. CDR3 sequence reads: CASSPGRDRGLLIYEQYF. CDR3 DNA, as far as it was read: TGCGCCAGCAGTCCCGGCCGGGACAGGGGACTCTTAATCTACGAG.

Ten or more counts support this clone. CDR3 in amino acids: CASSPGTGAYEQYF. CDR3 DNA (partial): TGCGCCAGCAGCCCCGGGACAGGGGCCTACGAG. J is TRBJ2-7 and V is TRBV5-1; 10 nucleotides align to TRBD1. With the read ending 3 residues before the CDR3 end, the germline J gene is used to fill in that end. Germline V lookup: CDR1 SGHRS, CDR2 YFSETQ. After removal of 4 bases from V and 2 bases from J, the junction contained 3 bases not matched to a gene. The CDR3 is 14 residues long. Supplemented by reference TRBV5-1 and TRBJ2-7, the full variable domain reads KAGVTQTPRYLIKTRGQQVTLSCSPISGHRSVSWYQQTPGQGLQFLFEYFSETQRNKGNFPGRFSGRQFSNSRSEMNVSTLELGDSALYLCASSPGTGAYEQYFGPGTRLTVT.

This clone was observed at least ten times. The CDR3 end falls 3 residues outside the read, so it is completed with the germline J gene. The V gene is TRBV4-1, the J gene TRBJ2-5; 11 bases line up with TRBD2. CDR3 length: 16 amino acids. Germline V gene data show CDR1 as MGHRA and CDR2 as YSYEKL. With 1 base clipped from V and 2 bases from J, the junction kept 3 bases outside the gene matches. The CDR3 sequence: CASSQGTSGLQETQYF. The covered CDR3 bases are TGCGCCAGCAGCCAAGGGACTAGCGGGCTACAAGAGACC.

This clone was seen at least ten times. CDR3 residues: CASSTRDSAAFF. Incomplete CDR3 DNA: TGCGCCAGCAGCACTAGGGATTCTGCT. V gene TRBV5-1 combines with J gene TRBJ1-1; D is undetermined. The read gets to within 3 residues of the CDR3 end, and the germline J gene fills in the rest. Germline V lookup: CDR1 SGHRS, CDR2 YFSETQ. This CDR3 is 12 amino acids long.

About this clone: With the read ending 3 residues before the CDR3 end, the germline J gene is used to fill in that end. The chain carries TRBV6-2 or TRBV6-3 and TRBJ1-1; TRBD1 is a possible D gene (5 bases). Germline CDR1 MNHEY, CDR2 SVGEGT. This CDR3 is 16 amino acids long. With 2 bases removed from V and 0 bases from J, the gap between germline ends came to 13 bases. CDR3 protein: CASSYSRETLNTEAFF. The CDR3 bases that were read are TGTGCCAGCAGTTACAGCAGGGAGACTCTGAACACTGAA.